This TCR beta chain is drawn from a study of T cell changes during pregnancy in multiple sclerosis. This CDR3 contains 17 residues. Losses at the gene ends were 3 bases for V and 0 bases for J; bases not matched to a gene: 8. Germline CDR1 SNHLY, CDR2 FYNNEI. Method: immunoSEQ multiplex PCR; TCRdb's copy keeps in-frame clones and lacks some. The sample has around 100,000 clones, 92% seen once. Sample: peripheral blood, taken in the third trimester of pregnancy. The receptor's source is a female donor with multiple sclerosis, enrolled in a pregnancy study. The chain uses TRBV2 and TRBJ1-3, with 7 nucleotides matching TRBD1. The CDR3 nucleotides read TGTGCCAGCAGTGAGACCGGGACAGCTCTCTCTGGAAACACCATATATTTT. It codes for CASSETGTALSGNTIYF.